The 28 T cell receptor beta chains below all came from one sample that was sequenced in a study of shared clonotypes between healthy human individuals (dated by TCRdb to about 2020). Preparation of the library involved the immunoSEQ multiplex PCR assay. This immuneACCESS table, as held by TCRdb, lists in-frame sequences with V and J called but not all clones. Of the missing ones, under half trace to an unresolved V gene in checked studies; the others have no known cause. The sample table contains 100,000 to 120,000 clones; only one count was recorded for roughly 70% of them. About 24% of the sample is in the top ten clones. Material for sequencing was memory CD8+ T cells sorted from blood. The meaning of the sample's cell subset or site label: CD45RO+ cells pooled with CCR7-negative TemRA cells. All receptors come from a woman aged 25 to 39 in good health.

The chain combines TRBV7-3 with TRBJ2-3, with a tentative D call TRBD2 (6 bases). The CDR3 consists of 12 residues. Deletions cut 3 bases from V and 6 bases from J, with 7 bases between. Germline V lookup: CDR1 SGHTA, CDR2 FQGTGA. The CDR3 sequence is CASSFAGDTQYF. The CDR3 DNA reads as TGTGCCAGCAGCTTTGCGGGGGATACGCAGTATTTT.

The chain links TRBV7-9 to TRBJ2-2; D gene ambiguous. CDR1 SEHNR and CDR2 FQNEAQ come from the germline V gene (reference sequence). The CDR3 loop spans 12 amino acids. Trimming cost V 7 bases and J 6 bases, with 9 bases left between them. The CDR3 loop reads CASKETPGELFF. The CDR3 DNA reads TGTGCCAGCAAAGAGACCCCCGGGGAGCTGTTTTTT.

The chain links TRBV18 to TRBJ2-2; possibly TRBD2 for D (5 bases). V lost 5 bases and J 7 bases, leaving 8 bases between the germline ends. CDR1 KGHSH and CDR2 LQKENI come from the germline V gene. The CDR3 is made up of 12 amino acids. CDR3 sequence: CASSTRDGELFF. The CDR3 DNA follows: TGTGCCAGCTCAACTAGGGACGGGGAGCTGTTTTTT.

The rearrangement links TRBV28 to TRBJ2-2; no clear D. Germline V CDR1 and CDR2: MDHEN, SYDVKM. The CDR3 has 14 residues. V was shortened by 6 bases and J by 6 bases, with 14 bases between the two germline ends. The CDR3: CASSPIRPAGELFF. In DNA, the CDR3 is TGTGCCAGCAGCCCCATAAGGCCGGCCGGGGAGCTGTTTTTT.

This clone was seen ten or more times. The genes are TRBV19 and TRBJ1-2; D is uncertain. Trimming pared 3 bases from V and 8 bases from J, leaving 16 bases between. From germline, CDR1 is LNHDA and CDR2 SQIVND (reference sequence). The CDR3 consists of 14 residues. CDR3 region: CASSIPSAARGYTF. The CDR3 DNA reads as TGTGCCAGTAGTATTCCTTCCGCGGCGAGGGGCTACACCTTC.

This CDR3 reads CASSPGQGVSEQYF. The CDR3 DNA reads as TGTGCCAGTAGTCCCGGACAGGGGGTGTCCGAGCAGTACTTC. The chain carries TRBV19 and TRBJ2-7; the match to TRBD1 covers 10 bases. The ends lost 5 bases at V and 6 bases at J; junction bases unmatched: 7. The CDR3 has 14 residues. Germline-derived CDR1 and CDR2 are LNHDA and SQIVND (reference sequence).

This clone was seen more than once but under ten times. This chain joins TRBV2 and TRBJ2-7; 11 nucleotides match TRBD2. The length of the CDR3 is 14 residues. Germline CDR1 SNHLY, CDR2 FYNNEI. J was trimmed by 0 bases and V by 6 bases; bases with no gene match: 1. The CDR3, as DNA: TGTGCCAGCAGAACTAGCGGGAGCTCCTACGAGCAGTACTTC. Translation: CASRTSGSSYEQYF. The full variable domain, completed using reference TRBV2 and TRBJ2-7, is EPEVTQTPSHQVTQMGQEVILRCVPISNHLYFYWYRQILGQKVEFLVSFYNNEISEKSEIFDDQFSVERPDGSNFTLKIRSTKLEDSAMYFCASRTSGSSYEQYFGPGTRLTVT.

CDR3 bases: TGTGCCAGCAGCGAACAGGGTCATGGTGAGCAGTTCTTC. It yields the protein CASSEQGHGEQFF. The V call is TRBV6-4, the J call TRBJ2-1, with D possibly TRBD1 on 6 matching bases. Germline CDR1 reads MRHNA; CDR2 reads SNTAGT. The CDR3 has 13 amino acids. V was shortened by 6 bases and J by 9 bases, with 15 bases between the two germline ends.

J is TRBJ1-1 and V is TRBV7-9, with TRBD1 matching over 7 bases. The J segment lost 8 bases and the V segment lost 3 bases, leaving 12 bases of the junction unmatched. The CDR3 loop spans 15 amino acids. Germline lookup yields CDR1 SEHNR and CDR2 FQNEAQ (reference sequence). The CDR3 loop is CASSFTQTGTNEAFF. CDR3 in DNA: TGTGCCAGCAGCTTCACCCAGACAGGGACAAACGAAGCTTTCTTT.

This chain connects TRBV2 to TRBJ2-7; no firm D call. Germline V gene data show CDR1 as SNHLY and CDR2 as FYNNEI. This CDR3 is built from 12 residues. V was trimmed by 2 bases and J by 7 bases, leaving 9 bases between them. The DNA of the CDR3 is TGTGCCAGCAGTGAATTCTCAACGGAGCAGTACTTC. Translated: CASSEFSTEQYF.

The chain combines TRBV5-1 with TRBJ1-5, with TRBD1 matching 7 bases. V trimming: 4 bases; J trimming: 6 bases; junction bases outside the gene matches: 7. CDR3 length: 14 amino acids. The germline CDR1 and CDR2 sequences are SGHRS and YFSETQ. CDR3 amino acids: CASSRWTGRQPQHF. CDR3 sequence (DNA): TGCGCCAGCAGCCGGTGGACAGGTCGTCAGCCCCAGCATTTT. Supplemented by reference TRBV5-1 and TRBJ1-5, the full variable domain reads KAGVTQTPRYLIKTRGQQVTLSCSPISGHRSVSWYQQTPGQGLQFLFEYFSETQRNKGNFPGRFSGRQFSNSRSEMNVSTLELGDSALYLCASSRWTGRQPQHFGDGTRLSIL.

CDR3 amino acids: CASSQGQGGNEQFF. The CDR3 DNA reads TGTGCCAGCAGCCAAGGACAGGGCGGTAATGAGCAGTTCTTC. This chain uses TRBV25-1 with TRBJ2-1; 8 bases match TRBD1. Germline CDR1 MGHDK, CDR2 SYGVNS. Trimming took 6 bases from V and 7 from J; bases not matched to a gene: 8. The CDR3 covers 14 residues.

The rearrangement links TRBV9 to TRBJ2-7, with 8 bases aligning to TRBD2. The CDR3 runs 16 residues. The V gene end was trimmed by 3 bases and the J gene end by 4 bases; junction bases not matched to a gene: 12. Germline V gene sequence: CDR1 SGDLS, CDR2 YYNGEE. The DNA for the CDR3 is TGTGCCAGCAGCGGGCGAGGGAGCGGGAGCTGGTACGAGCAGTACTTC. Its protein product is CASSGRGSGSWYEQYF.

This chain links TRBV7-9 with TRBJ2-7, with D hard to call. This CDR3 has 14 residues. Germline V CDR1 and CDR2: SEHNR, FQNEAQ (reference sequence). V was clipped by 5 bases and J by 5 bases, with 16 bases between them. The CDR3 sequence: CASSQADDVDEQYF. As DNA, the CDR3 is TGTGCCAGCAGCCAAGCCGACGACGTCGACGAGCAGTACTTC.

V gene TRBV27 combines with J gene TRBJ2-1; D is possibly TRBD2 (6 bases). Germline lookup yields CDR1 MNHEY and CDR2 SMNVEV (reference sequence). The CDR3 has 15 residues. Deletions cut 5 bases from V and 3 bases from J, with 14 bases between. The CDR3 sequence is CASSAGTRLYNEQFF. The CDR3 DNA follows: TGTGCCAGCAGTGCGGGGACCAGGCTCTACAATGAGCAGTTCTTC.

The V and J genes are TRBV6-1 and TRBJ2-7, with D hard to call. Germline lookup yields CDR1 MNHNS and CDR2 SASEGT. Trimming stripped 7 bases from V and 3 bases from J, with 16 bases between. The CDR3 extends over 14 amino acids. CDR3 bases: TGTGCCAGCAAACCCGCGGCAGGTAGCTACGAGCAGTACTTC. Amino acid sequence: CASKPAAGSYEQYF.

This clone was seen repeatedly, ten times or more. This chain uses TRBV19 with TRBJ2-3; 8 nucleotides match TRBD1. The CDR3 spans 15 residues. Germline loops: CDR1 LNHDA, CDR2 SQIVND (reference sequence). With 9 bases clipped from V and 1 base from J, the junction kept 9 bases outside the gene matches. The CDR3 nucleotides are TGTGCCAGCCAACGACAGGGGATGGGCACAGATACGCAGTATTTT. Translated, it gives CASQRQGMGTDTQYF. The full variable domain, with the rest looked up from reference TRBV19 and TRBJ2-3, is DGGITQSPKYLFRKEGQNVTLSCEQNLNHDAMYWYRQDPGQGLRLIYYSQIVNDFQKGDIAEGYSVSREKKESFPLTVTSAQKNPTAFYLCASQRQGMGTDTQYFGPGTRLTVL.

The chain carries TRBV25-1 and TRBJ2-5; TRBD2 aligns across 11 bases. The germline V gene has CDR1 MGHDK and CDR2 SYGVNS. Trimming at V came to 5 bases and at J to 7 bases, leaving 15 bases not matched to a gene. The CDR3 is 17 residues long. DNA for the CDR3: TGTGCCAGCAGTCCCGGGACTAGCGGAAGGGGTCGTGGGACCCAGTACTTC. Protein sequence: CASSPGTSGRGRGTQYF.

The V and J genes are TRBV7-9 and TRBJ2-5, with D perhaps matching TRBD1 (5 bases). The germline gives CDR1 SEHNR, CDR2 FQNEAQ (reference sequence). CDR3 length equals 14 residues. Trimming shortened V by 5 bases and J by 5 bases, and 15 bases separated the two germline ends. The DNA of the CDR3 is TGTGCCAGCAGCCCTACGCCAGGGTACGAGACCCAGTACTTC. This translates into CASSPTPGYETQYF.

The chain links TRBV30 to TRBJ1-2; D is unresolved. The V gene's germline CDR1 is GTSNPN and CDR2 SVGIG (reference sequence). The CDR3 spans 14 residues. V was trimmed by 4 bases and J by 5 bases, leaving 17 bases between them. This CDR3 reads CAWTVGGRRYGYTF. Written as DNA, the CDR3 is TGTGCCTGGACGGTGGGAGGCAGGCGATATGGCTACACCTTC.

V is TRBV4-1 and J is TRBJ2-4; possible D gene TRBD1, 5 bases. This CDR3 has 15 amino acids. The germline CDR1 and CDR2 sequences are MGHRA and YSYEKL. V was cut by 3 bases and J by 0 bases, with 9 bases left in between. Written as DNA, the CDR3 is TGCGCCAGCAGCCAGCGGACACTAGCCAAAAACATTCAGTACTTC. Its translation is CASSQRTLAKNIQYF.

This clone came up once. DNA of the CDR3: TGTGCCAGCAGGACAGGGACGAAAGGGGCCAACGTCCTGACTTTC. Translation gives CASRTGTKGANVLTF. This chain connects TRBV27 to TRBJ2-6; 7 bases fit TRBD1. With V trimmed by 6 bases and J by 4 bases, 6 bases remained unmatched. The CDR3 consists of 15 residues. Germline CDR1 MNHEY, CDR2 SMNVEV (reference sequence).

This clone was counted a single time. The chain carries TRBV30 and TRBJ1-6; possibly TRBD1 for D (6 bases). Between the trimmed V and J ends, which lost 4 bases and 7 bases, there was a span of 14 bases. Germline V gene data show CDR1 as GTSNPN and CDR2 as SVGIG (reference sequence). This CDR3 spans 14 amino acids. CDR3 in amino acids: CAWMGAAGNSPLHF. In nucleotides, the CDR3 is TGTGCCTGGATGGGGGCCGCCGGGAATTCACCCCTCCACTTT.

The table lists this clone with many counts. This chain joins TRBV2 and TRBJ1-1; tentatively, D is TRBD1 (5 bases). The V gene's germline CDR1 is SNHLY and CDR2 FYNNEI. V was trimmed by 6 bases and J by 6 bases, leaving 23 bases between them. This CDR3 has 16 amino acids. The CDR3 protein is CASRRAGSLHGPEAFF. CDR3 DNA: TGTGCCAGCAGGCGCGCAGGGAGTCTCCACGGTCCTGAAGCTTTCTTT.

V is TRBV4-2 and J is TRBJ1-1; TRBD1 aligns across 8 bases. The length of the CDR3 is 15 residues. The germline V gene encodes CDR1 LGHNA and CDR2 YNFKEQ. With V trimmed by 4 bases and J by 5 bases, 9 bases remained unmatched. The CDR3 loop is CASSPRQGSGTEAFF. The CDR3 coding sequence is TGTGCCAGCAGCCCCAGACAGGGGTCGGGGACTGAAGCTTTCTTT.

This rearrangement joins TRBV6-1 to TRBJ1-1; 10 bases line up with TRBD1. J gave up 5 bases and V 6 bases, and 6 bases lay outside the gene matches. The CDR3 covers 14 residues. Germline V CDR1 and CDR2: MNHNS, SASEGT. The CDR3 is CASRDRGSWTEAFF. The CDR3 DNA reads as TGTGCCAGCAGGGACAGGGGGTCGTGGACTGAAGCTTTCTTT.

The genes are TRBV27 and TRBJ1-1; D uncertain. The CDR3 is made up of 12 amino acids. CDR1 and CDR2 from the germline V gene are MNHEY and SMNVEV (reference sequence). Trimming shortened V by 6 bases and J by 0 bases, and 5 bases separated the two germline ends. CDR3 loop: CASRVMNTEAFF. In DNA, the CDR3 is TGTGCCAGCAGGGTGATGAACACTGAAGCTTTCTTT.

V is TRBV4-1 and J is TRBJ1-4; 9 bases fit TRBD1. Germline values: CDR1 MGHRA, CDR2 YSYEKL. Trimming removed 5 bases from V and 7 bases from J; junction bases left unmatched: 8. The CDR3 runs 15 residues. The CDR3 reads CASSTHRGPAEKLFF. The CDR3, as DNA: TGCGCCAGCAGCACCCACAGGGGGCCGGCTGAAAAACTGTTTTTT.